This TCR beta chain stems from a study of T cell responses to AZD1222 COVID-19 vaccine. Whole-study results and caveats: Donor demographics were predominantly white British with a female majority; clonal diversity may be underestimated. Elevations in Spike-specific TCR breadth and depth followed administration of two AZD1222 doses. Spike was spanned by vaccine-associated CD4 TCRs, which were dominant at 160-218 and 743-854.

As to this clone: The target antigen is unknown.

TCRdb's table, derived via immunoSEQ multiplex PCR, lists solely in-frame clones and lacks some. The sample comprises some 120,000 clones, 70% to 90% of which are singletons, and approximately 1.5% rests with the top ten. Germline V gene lookup returns CDR1 SGHVS and CDR2 FNYEAQ. CDR3 length: 15 amino acids. V lost 5 bases and J lost 5, with 15 bases in between. The sequence was collected from an adult in good health. The chain links TRBV7-6 to TRBJ2-2; weak D call: TRBD2 (6 bases). The sample in question was peripheral blood, obtained on day 0 of AZD1222 vaccination. The CDR3 reads CASSLVAGRTGELFF. The CDR3 DNA reads as TGTGCCAGCAGCCTAGTGGCGGGGAGGACCGGGGAGCTGTTTTTT.